A single sample is the source of the 8 T cell receptor beta chains below, sequenced in a study of T cell repertoires in cytomegalovirus infection. These receptors have no identified antigens. In TCRdb, the reads were re-called with MiXCR into one record per CDR3 protein. The table shows some 320,000 distinct CDR3 sequences, with about 27% occurring only once. The sequencing here drew on cultured PBMCs, taken from culture after CMV antigen stimulation. The source of these receptors is a human donor in good health (CMV status not recorded). Some clones in this sample may be carry-over from other donors' samples.

Only a few counts were recorded for this clonotype. CDR3 sequence: CASRQETTSGDEQFF. In DNA, the CDR3 is TGTGCCAGCAGGCAGGAAACGACAAGCGGCGATGAGCAGTTCTTC. V and J are TRBV12-3 or TRBV12-4 and TRBJ2-1, with a weak D call TRBD2 (5 bases). V lost 6 bases and J 8 bases, leaving 20 bases between the germline ends. There are 15 residues in the CDR3.

The genes are TRBV12-3 or TRBV12-4 and TRBJ2-1; TRBD1 aligns across 11 bases. The CDR3 runs 12 residues. After removal of 6 bases from V and 14 bases from J, the junction contained 6 bases not matched to a gene. The CDR3 loop is CASSPGTGGEFF. The CDR3 nucleotides are TGTGCCAGCAGCCCTGGGACAGGGGGGGAGTTCTTC.

There are many counts of this clonotype. The chain combines TRBV7-9 with TRBJ1-2; D gene uncertain. Trimming shortened V by 3 bases and J by 6 bases, and 14 bases separated the two germline ends. From germline, CDR1 is SEHNR and CDR2 FQNEAQ (reference sequence). The CDR3 has 14 amino acids. DNA for the CDR3: TGTGCCAGCAGCTTTGAGGTTTCCAGTAATGGCTACACCTTC. It specifies CASSFEVSSNGYTF.

This clonotype was counted only a few times. The gene calls are TRBV19 and TRBJ1-1, with TRBD1 identical over 9 bases. Germline values: CDR1 LNHDA, CDR2 SQIVND (reference sequence). The CDR3 has 16 residues. V shed 4 bases, J shed 5 bases, and the junction held 11 bases outside the gene matches. This chain's CDR3 is CASSTPGQGRGTEAFF. CDR3 nucleotides: TGTGCCAGTAGTACCCCTGGACAGGGGCGGGGGACTGAAGCTTTCTTT.

This chain joins TRBV12-3 or TRBV12-4 and TRBJ2-1; 8 bases are a match to TRBD1. CDR3 size: 14 residues. V trimming: 4 bases; J trimming: 4 bases; junction bases outside the gene matches: 3. In DNA, the CDR3 is TGTGCCAGCAGTTCAGGGGGCCGTTACAATGAGCAGTTCTTC. Translated: CASSSGGRYNEQFF.

In this sample, this clonotype turned up many times. The chain joins TRBV7-2 to TRBJ1-2; TRBD1 is a possible D gene (5 bases). Germline V CDR1 and CDR2: SGHTA, FQGNSA. The V gene lost 4 bases and the J gene lost 5 bases, with 14 bases spanning the gap. The CDR3 is 14 amino acids. CDR3 nucleotide sequence: TGTGCCAGCAGCTCCCAGACAGTGACTTATGGCTACACCTTC. It codes for CASSSQTVTYGYTF.

The chain links TRBV6-5 to TRBJ1-5; D gene uncertain. The CDR3 extends over 15 amino acids. Germline V gives CDR1 MNHEY, CDR2 SVGAGI. Between the trimmed V and J ends, which lost 0 bases and 0 bases, there was a span of 6 bases. The CDR3 protein is CASSYSQNSNQPQHF. Here the CDR3 DNA reads TGTGCCAGCAGTTACTCCCAGAATAGCAATCAGCCCCAGCATTTT.

The chain carries TRBV3-1 and TRBJ2-5; 9 bases align to TRBD1. Germline V gene data show CDR1 as LGHDT and CDR2 as YNNKEL (reference sequence). CDR3 size: 16 residues. Trimming took 3 bases from V and 4 from J; bases not matched to a gene: 9. The CDR3 here is CASSQDRQGVGETQYF. Written as DNA, the CDR3 is TGTGCCAGCAGCCAGGACCGACAGGGGGTCGGAGAGACCCAGTACTTC.